This T cell receptor beta chain was documented in a study of cytomegalovirus exposure and HLA in healthy donors. Deletions cut 6 bases from V and 6 bases from J, with 12 bases between. Germline CDR1 MNHNS, CDR2 SASEGT. CDR3 length equals 13 residues. 13 Jbeta primers and 60 Vbeta primers were used for the PCR. Assay used: immunoSEQ multiplex PCR; TCRdb lists only in-frame clones, some missing. The table shows 110,000 or so clones, with 65% to 75% occurring only once. V usage is TRBV6-1 and J usage is TRBJ1-5; tentatively, D is TRBD1 (6 bases). The clonotype originates from a woman aged 40 to 55 in good health and CMV-seropositive. The sequenced sample consisted of PBMCs. CDR3 DNA: TGTGCCAGCAGACAGGGCAGGGGTCAGCCCCAGCATTTT. This encodes CASRQGRGQPQHF.